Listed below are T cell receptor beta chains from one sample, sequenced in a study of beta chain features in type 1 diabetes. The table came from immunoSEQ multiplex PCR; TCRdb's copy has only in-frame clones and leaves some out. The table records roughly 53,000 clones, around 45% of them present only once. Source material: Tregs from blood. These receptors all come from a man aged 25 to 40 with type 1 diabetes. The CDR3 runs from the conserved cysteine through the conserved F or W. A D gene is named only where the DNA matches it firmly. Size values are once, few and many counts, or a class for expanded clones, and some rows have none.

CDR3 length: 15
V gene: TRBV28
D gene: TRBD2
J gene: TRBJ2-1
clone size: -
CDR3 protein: CASTGGEAGVYEQFF
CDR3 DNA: TGTGCCAGCACCGGGGGGGAGGCGGGAGTATACGAGCAGTTCTTC

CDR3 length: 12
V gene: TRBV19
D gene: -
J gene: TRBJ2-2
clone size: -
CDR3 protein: CASRLELGELFF
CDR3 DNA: TGTGCCAGCCGACTAGAGCTAGGGGAGCTGTTTTTT

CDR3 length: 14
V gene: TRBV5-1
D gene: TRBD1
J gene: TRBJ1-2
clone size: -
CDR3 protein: CASSPADRVYGYTF
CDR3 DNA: TGCGCCAGCAGCCCGGCGGACAGGGTTTATGGCTACACCTTC

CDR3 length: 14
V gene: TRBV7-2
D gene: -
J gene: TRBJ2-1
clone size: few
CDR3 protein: CASSYGQGHNEQFF
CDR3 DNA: TGTGCCAGCAGTTACGGACAAGGTCACAATGAGCAGTTCTTC

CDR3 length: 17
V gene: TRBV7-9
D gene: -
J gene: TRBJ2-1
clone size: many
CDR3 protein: CASSLGFLASTHNEQFF
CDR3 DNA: TGTGCCAGCAGCTTAGGTTTTCTAGCGAGTACCCACAATGAGCAGTTCTTC

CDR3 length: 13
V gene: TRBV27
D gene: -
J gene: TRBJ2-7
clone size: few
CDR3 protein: CASSLSGPYEQYF
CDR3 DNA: TGTGCCAGCAGTTTGAGCGGCCCCTACGAGCAGTACTTC

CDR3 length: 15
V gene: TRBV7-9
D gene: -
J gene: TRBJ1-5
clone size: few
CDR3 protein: CASSLGGWGNQPQHF
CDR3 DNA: TGTGCCAGCTCCTTAGGCGGGTGGGGCAATCAGCCCCAGCATTTT

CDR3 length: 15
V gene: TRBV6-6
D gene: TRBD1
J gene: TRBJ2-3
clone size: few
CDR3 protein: CASRSGQVITDTQYF
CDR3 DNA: TGTGCCAGCAGAAGCGGACAGGTGATAACAGATACGCAGTATTTT

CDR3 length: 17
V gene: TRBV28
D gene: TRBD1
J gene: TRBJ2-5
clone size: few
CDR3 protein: CASSLSRGTGEKETQYF
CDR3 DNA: TGTGCCAGCAGTTTAAGTAGAGGGACAGGGGAAAAAGAGACCCAGTACTTC

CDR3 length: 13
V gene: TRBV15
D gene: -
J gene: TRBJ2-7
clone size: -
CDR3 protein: CATSSFPTYEQYF
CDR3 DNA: TGTGCCACCAGCTCGTTCCCCACTTACGAGCAGTACTTC

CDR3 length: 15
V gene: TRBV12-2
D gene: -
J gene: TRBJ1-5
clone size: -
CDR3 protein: CASRLDRRGSQPQHF
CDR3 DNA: TGTGCAAGTCGCTTGGACCGGCGAGGGTCGCAGCCCCAGCATTTT

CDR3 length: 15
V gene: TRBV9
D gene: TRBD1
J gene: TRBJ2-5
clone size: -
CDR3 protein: CASSVAFEGAETQYF
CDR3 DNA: TGTGCCAGCAGCGTAGCTTTTGAGGGGGCGGAGACCCAGTACTTC

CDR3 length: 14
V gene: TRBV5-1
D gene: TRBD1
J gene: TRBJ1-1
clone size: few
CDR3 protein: CASSWGTANTEAFF
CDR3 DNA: TGCGCCAGCAGCTGGGGGACAGCGAACACTGAAGCTTTCTTT

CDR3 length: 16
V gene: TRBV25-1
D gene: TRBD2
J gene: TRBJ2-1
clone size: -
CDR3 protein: CASSRGTSGSHNEQFF
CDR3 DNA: TGTGCCAGCAGTCGCGGGACTAGCGGGAGTCACAATGAGCAGTTCTTC

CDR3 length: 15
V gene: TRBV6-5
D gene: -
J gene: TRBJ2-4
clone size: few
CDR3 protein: CASSGRGWGKNIQYF
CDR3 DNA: TGTGCCAGCAGTGGTCGGGGATGGGGCAAAAACATTCAGTACTTC

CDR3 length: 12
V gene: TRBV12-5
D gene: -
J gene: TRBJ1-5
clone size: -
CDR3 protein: CASGAPGEPQHF
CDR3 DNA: TGTGCTAGTGGCGCCCCGGGGGAGCCCCAGCATTTT

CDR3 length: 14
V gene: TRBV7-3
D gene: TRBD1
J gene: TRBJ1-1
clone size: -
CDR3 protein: CASSSYQGATEAFF
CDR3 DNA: TGTGCCAGCAGCTCCTACCAGGGGGCGACTGAAGCTTTCTTT

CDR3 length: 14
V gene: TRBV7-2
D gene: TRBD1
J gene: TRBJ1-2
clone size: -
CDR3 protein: CASSSRTGREGYTF
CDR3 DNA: TGTGCCAGCAGCTCGAGGACAGGCCGGGAAGGCTACACCTTC

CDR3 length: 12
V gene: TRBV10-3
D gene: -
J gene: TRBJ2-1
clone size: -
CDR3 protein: CAISGSGDEQFF
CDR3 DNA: TGTGCCATCAGTGGTAGCGGAGATGAGCAGTTCTTC

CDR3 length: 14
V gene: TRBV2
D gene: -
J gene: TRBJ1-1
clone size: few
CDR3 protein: CASTRDLTGTEAFF
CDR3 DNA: TGTGCCAGCACCCGGGATTTAACGGGTACTGAAGCTTTCTTT

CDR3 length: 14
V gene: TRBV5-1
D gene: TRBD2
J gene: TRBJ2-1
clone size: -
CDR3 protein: CASSLAGEYNEQFF
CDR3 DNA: TGCGCCAGCAGTCTAGCGGGAGAATACAATGAGCAGTTCTTC

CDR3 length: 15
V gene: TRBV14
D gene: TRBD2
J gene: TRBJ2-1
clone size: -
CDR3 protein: CASSLRRTSDNEQFF
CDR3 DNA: TGTGCCAGCAGCCTTCGGAGGACTAGCGACAATGAGCAGTTCTTC

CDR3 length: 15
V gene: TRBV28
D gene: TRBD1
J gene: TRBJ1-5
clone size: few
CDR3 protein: CASSHRGLGNQPQHF
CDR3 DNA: TGTGCCAGCAGTCACAGGGGGCTGGGCAATCAGCCCCAGCATTTT

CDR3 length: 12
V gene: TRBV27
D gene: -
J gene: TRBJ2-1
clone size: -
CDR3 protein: CASRTTYNEQFF
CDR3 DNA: TGTGCCAGCAGGACTACCTACAATGAGCAGTTCTTC